This record covers a single TCR beta chain. There are a few counts of this clone. This clone's antigen is unknown. One base away there is no much larger clone; base qualities are not given. This sample was included in a study of blood T cell repertoires in COVID-19 (dated by TCRdb to 2020 to 2022). For the wider study: Samples from collaborators originated in the United States, Italy and Spain and spanned both the acute and convalescent phases of COVID-19. Where HLA class I and class II types were available, the types were taken from metadata supplied by the sample provider, not from assay-based typing. The repertoires were released in a freely available public database intended as a resource for research on the immune response to SARS-CoV-2. Deeply sampled blood TCRbeta repertoires from subjects exposed to, actively infected with, or recovered from COVID-19 were included in the dataset. The prospective study material was composed of cDNA or gDNA derived from T cells, B-cell-depleted T cells, or PBMCs. The sample metadata nearly always contained a de-identified subject ID, COVID-19 status, age in years and sex. Samples came from the ongoing ImmuneRACE study (first 160 participants) plus 1,254 subjects from 6 global collaborators.

V lost 2 bases and J lost 0 bases, and the count of bases not matched to a germline gene is 6. The germline V gene specifies ENHRY as CDR1 and SYGVKD as CDR2. Spanning cysteine to phenylalanine, the CDR3 consists of 18 amino acids. Just CDR3 DNA is preserved here, 54 bases in frame from base 1. Participants in the prospective study were enrolled through a virtual design, were aged about 18 to 100 years, and lived in approximately 24 United States geographic areas. In the prospective study, cohorts were assigned on the basis of participant-reported clinical history obtained from a screening survey and a study questionnaire. ImmuneRACE Cohort 3 recovered participants were defined by two consecutive negative NP/OP PCR tests, healthcare professional clearance, or symptom resolution. Each participant in the prospective study had whole blood, serum and a nasopharyngeal or oropharyngeal swab collected by mobile phlebotomists. Over a roughly 2-month period, participants in the prospective study had the option of providing additional blood draws and questionnaires. Before DNA extraction, prospective study blood samples were shipped either frozen or at room temperature.

TCRbeta CDR3 regions were amplified from genomic DNA by means of the immunoSEQ Assay, a bias-controlled multiplex PCR. The original pipeline was this. Nucleated cell counts per sample were estimated from amplification of reference gene primers within the assay. To quantify the absolute abundance of each unique TCRbeta CDR3 rearrangement, sequence reads were collapsed and filtered. Productive Simpson clonality was computed per sample as the square root of Simpson's diversity index over productive rearrangements. This is the immuneACCESS table as TCRdb keeps it, with only in-frame sequences that have V and J called. A part of the clones is gone; compared with another copy, unresolved V genes explain less than half, and the rest is unexplained. Clonal size and the V and J genes are those of that table, whereas D and trimming came from the DNA. Recorded for this sample are almost 500,000 clones; more than 85% of them occurred a single time. Approximately 8% of the sample belongs to the ten largest clones.

Results the study describes overall, beyond this receptor: Clinical and demographic metadata were provided uncurated, with the amount varying by source and participant.

What was sequenced was PBMCs or T cells enriched from blood (not recorded which). This receptor was identified in a woman aged 60-75 years who had recovered from COVID-19. This sequence uses TRBV10-3 and TRBJ2-1; 11 central nucleotides agree with TRBD2. The DNA sequence is TGTGCCATCAGTGAGGTAGCGGGGGGGACGAGCTCCTACAATGAGCAGTTCTTC. This gives the protein CAISEVAGGTSSYNEQFF.